These 5 T cell receptor beta chains originate from one sample sequenced in a study of blood T cells in healthy people across ages. A sample-barcoded 5' primer and a J-beta primer mix were used in a second PCR of roughly 6 to 12 cycles. TCRdb processed the 5' RACE reads anew with MiXCR; each CDR3 protein has one entry. The sample holds 1.5 million or so distinct CDR3 sequences, approximately 42% seen once. The sequencing input was blood. These receptors all stem from a woman between 18 and 29 years old in good health.

This clonotype came up a few times. This chain links TRBV24-1 with TRBJ2-4, with 10 bases lining up with TRBD2. This CDR3 is 14 amino acids long. CDR1 is KGHDR, CDR2 SFDVKD, per germline. Trimming removed 8 bases from V and 7 bases from J; junction bases left unmatched: 7. The CDR3 coding sequence is TGTGCCACCACTCGCGGGACTAGCGATAACATTCAGTACTTC. As protein: CATTRGTSDNIQYF.

The chain has TRBV4-1 and TRBJ2-7, with no clear D. Per germline, CDR1 MGHRA and CDR2 YSYEKL. V gave up 5 bases and J gave up 0 bases, with 20 bases separating them. CDR3 size: 17 residues. The CDR3 coding sequence is TGCGCCAGCAGCTTAACCCCCGGCCTATTTAGCTCCTACGAGCAGTACTTC. Its translation is CASSLTPGLFSSYEQYF.

This clonotype turned up a few times. V gene TRBV7-9 combines with J gene TRBJ2-1; 9 nucleotides line up with TRBD1. The CDR3 is 15 residues long. The germline V gene encodes CDR1 SEHNR and CDR2 FQNEAQ (reference sequence). Losses at the gene ends were 6 bases for V and 3 bases for J; bases not matched to a gene: 6. The CDR3 DNA follows: TGTGCCAGCAGTCCTAAGGACAGGGGCTACAATGAGCAGTTCTTC. This codes for CASSPKDRGYNEQFF. Combining the CDR3 with reference TRBV7-9 and TRBJ2-1 gives the whole variable domain DTGVSQNPRHKITKRGQNVTFRCDPISEHNRLYWYRQTLGQGPEFLTYFQNEAQLEKSRLLSDRFSAERPKGSFSTLEIQRTEQGDSAMYLCASSPKDRGYNEQFFGPGTRLTVL.

The rearrangement joins TRBV6-1 to TRBJ1-2; D is possibly TRBD1 (5 bases). The CDR3 is 14 residues long. Germline values: CDR1 MNHNS, CDR2 SASEGT. Trimming took 1 base from V and 4 from J, leaving 10 bases between them. In nucleotides, the CDR3 is TGTGCCAGCAGTGAAGTGGGACCGATCTATGGCTACACCTTC. This gives the protein CASSEVGPIYGYTF.

The chain joins TRBV4-1 to TRBJ2-3; 14 bases fit TRBD2. The CDR3 spans 18 residues. Germline lookup yields CDR1 MGHRA and CDR2 YSYEKL. With V trimmed by 6 bases and J by 6 bases, 14 bases remained unmatched. CDR3 protein: CASSTMTGTSGRMDTQYF. The CDR3 nucleotides read TGCGCCAGCAGTACGATGACCGGGACTAGCGGGAGAATGGATACGCAGTATTTT.